This T cell receptor (beta chain) was documented in a study of Ad26.COV2.S vaccination and SARS-CoV-2 variants. On the study more broadly: Enrollment placed the donor in the COV1001 Ad26.COV2.S trial arm. Study results and limitations: Assessments of TCR breadth and depth may have underestimated the total T cell responses. It was vaccine recipients, not placebo recipients, who had the higher spike-specific TCR breadth.

Treatment given: about 20 received Ad26.COV2.S at low or high dose, single or two shots; roughly 5 received placebo; per-sample allocation not given. Sampling took place 63 days after the first vaccine or placebo injection. Trimming shortened V by 3 bases and J by 1 base, and 9 bases separated the two germline ends. The CDR3 sequence is 15 residues long. In germline, CDR1 is MNHEY, CDR2 SMNVEV (reference sequence). Turning to this clone: The antigen is unknown.

Assay: immunoSEQ multiplex PCR; the TCRdb copy retains only in-frame clones and omits some. The sample lists around 450,000 clones, less than 95% seen once, with more than 3.5% in the top ten. The sequencing used peripheral blood, collected in a trial of Ad26.COV2.S vaccine versus placebo. The source of this sequence is a person aged 18 to 65 who received the Ad26.COV2.S COVID-19 vaccine or a placebo. The rearrangement uses TRBV27 and TRBJ2-2; the D is unclear. The CDR3 coding sequence is TGTGCCAGCAGTTTTCTAGTCGAGAACACCGGGGAGCTGTTTTTT. Translation gives CASSFLVENTGELFF.